Below are 5 T cell receptor beta chains sequenced from a single sample in a study of blood T cells in healthy people across ages. Together with a sample-barcoded 5' primer, a J-beta primer mix was included in a second PCR lasting roughly 6 to 12 cycles. TCRdb processed the 5' RACE reads anew with MiXCR; each CDR3 protein has one entry. Of 710,000 or so distinct CDR3 sequences in the sample, 22% were seen once. The sequenced sample consisted of blood. The receptors stem from a man between 65 and 85 years old in good health.

The chain is built from TRBV5-1 and TRBJ2-5; TRBD2 might be the D (7 bases). The CDR3 is 17 residues long. The V gene lost 1 base and the J gene lost 2 bases, with 18 bases spanning the gap. In germline, CDR1 is SGHRS, CDR2 YFSETQ. The CDR3 DNA reads as TGCGCCAGCAGCTTGAATCCGGGGGGCATTAATCAAGAGACCCAGTACTTC. This encodes CASSLNPGGINQETQYF. The full variable domain, rest sourced from reference TRBV5-1 and TRBJ2-5, is KAGVTQTPRYLIKTRGQQVTLSCSPISGHRSVSWYQQTPGQGLQFLFEYFSETQRNKGNFPGRFSGRQFSNSRSEMNVSTLELGDSALYLCASSLNPGGINQETQYFGPGTRLLVL.

There are a few counts of this clonotype. This CDR3 reads CASSYSRGAGTEAFF. The CDR3 DNA reads TGTGCCAGCAGTTACTCCCGGGGCGCGGGCACTGAAGCTTTCTTT. V and J are TRBV6-5 and TRBJ1-1; tentative D call: TRBD1 (5 bases). Germline V lookup: CDR1 MNHEY, CDR2 SVGAGI. This CDR3 comprises 15 residues. Trimming took off 0 bases at V and 4 bases at J, with 12 bases between the two ends.

CDR3 sequence reads: CASSVSGLNTEAFF. The CDR3 coding sequence is TGTGCCAGCAGCGTATCTGGGCTGAACACTGAAGCTTTCTTT. The J gene is TRBJ1-1, the V gene TRBV9; no firm D call. Germline loops: CDR1 SGDLS, CDR2 YYNGEE. This CDR3 has 14 residues. Between the trimmed V and J ends, which lost 1 base and 0 bases, there was a span of 7 bases. Full variable domain (missing parts from reference TRBV9 and TRBJ1-1): DSGVTQTPKHLITATGQRVTLRCSPRSGDLSVYWYQQSLDQGLQFLIQYYNGEERAKGNILERFSAQQFPDLHSELNLSSLELGDSALYFCASSVSGLNTEAFFGQGTRLTVV.

V is TRBV7-2 and J is TRBJ2-5; 12 bases align to TRBD2. Germline CDR1 is SGHTA and CDR2 is FQGNSA. With V trimmed by 7 bases and J by 4 bases, 1 base remained unmatched. The CDR3 runs to 13 residues. CDR3 DNA sequence: TGTGCCAGCAAGGGACTAGCGGGAGAGACCCAGTACTTC. Protein product: CASKGLAGETQYF.

This clonotype showed up just once. The chain joins TRBV4-1 to TRBJ2-3; 7 nucleotides align to TRBD2. The CDR3 covers 17 residues. The germline CDR1 and CDR2 sequences are MGHRA and YSYEKL. Unmatched junction bases numbered 9, after V lost 0 bases and J lost 3 bases. The CDR3 loop is CASSQDSGGSRTDTQYF. CDR3 nucleotides: TGCGCCAGCAGCCAAGATTCTGGCGGGAGTCGGACAGATACGCAGTATTTT.